What follows describes a single T cell receptor (beta chain). Germline values: CDR1 SNHLY, CDR2 FYNNEI. The V gene lost 5 bases and the J gene lost 6 bases, with 11 bases spanning the gap. This CDR3 contains 13 residues. The data were produced by immunoSEQ multiplex PCR, yet TCRdb's version contains in-frame clones alone and is incomplete. Of under 300,000 clones in the sample, roughly 86% were seen once. This entry belongs to a study of blood T cell repertoires in COVID-19. As for the study in general: The origin of the acute and convalescent COVID-19 samples was the United States, Italy and Spain. In each case, the material was cDNA or gDNA derived from T cells, B-cell-depleted T cells, or PBMCs.

The rearrangement uses TRBV2 and TRBJ2-1; perhaps TRBD2 as D (6 bases). The sequenced sample consisted of peripheral blood. The receptor was isolated from an elderly man with acute or convalescent COVID-19. The DNA for the CDR3 is TGTGCCAGCAGTATAGGAGGGATCAATGAGCAGTTCTTC. This codes for CASSIGGINEQFF.